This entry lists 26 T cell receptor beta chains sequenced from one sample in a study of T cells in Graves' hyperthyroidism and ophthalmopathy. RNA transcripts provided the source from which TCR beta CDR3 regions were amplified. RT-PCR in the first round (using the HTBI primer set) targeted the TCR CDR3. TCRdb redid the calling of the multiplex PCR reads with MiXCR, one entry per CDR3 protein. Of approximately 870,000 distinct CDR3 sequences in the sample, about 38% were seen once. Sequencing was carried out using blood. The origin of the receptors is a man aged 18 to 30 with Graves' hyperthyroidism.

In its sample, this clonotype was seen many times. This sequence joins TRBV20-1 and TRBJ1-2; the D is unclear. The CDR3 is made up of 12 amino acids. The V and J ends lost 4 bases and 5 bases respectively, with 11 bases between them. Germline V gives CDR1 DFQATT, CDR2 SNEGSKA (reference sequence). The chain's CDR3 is CSAIHQGYGYTF. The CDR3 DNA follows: TGCAGTGCTATTCACCAAGGGTATGGCTACACCTTC.

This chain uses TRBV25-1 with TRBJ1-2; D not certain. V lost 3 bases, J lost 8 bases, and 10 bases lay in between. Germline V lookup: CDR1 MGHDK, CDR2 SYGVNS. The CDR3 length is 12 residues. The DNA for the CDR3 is TGTGCCAGCAGTGAGCCAAAGGGCGGCTACACCTTC. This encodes CASSEPKGGYTF.

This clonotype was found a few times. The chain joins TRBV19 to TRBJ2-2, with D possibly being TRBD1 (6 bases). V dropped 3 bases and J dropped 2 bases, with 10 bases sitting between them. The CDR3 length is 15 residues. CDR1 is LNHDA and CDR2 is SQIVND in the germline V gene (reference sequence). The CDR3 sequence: CASSIEGVNTGELFF. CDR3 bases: TGTGCCAGTAGTATCGAGGGGGTAAACACCGGGGAGCTGTTTTTT.

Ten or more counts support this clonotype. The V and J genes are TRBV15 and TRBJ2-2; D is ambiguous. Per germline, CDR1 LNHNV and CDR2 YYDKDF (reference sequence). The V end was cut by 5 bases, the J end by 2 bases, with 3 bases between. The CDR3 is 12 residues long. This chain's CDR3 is CATSSNTGELFF. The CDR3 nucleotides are TGTGCCACCAGCTCCAACACCGGGGAGCTGTTTTTT.

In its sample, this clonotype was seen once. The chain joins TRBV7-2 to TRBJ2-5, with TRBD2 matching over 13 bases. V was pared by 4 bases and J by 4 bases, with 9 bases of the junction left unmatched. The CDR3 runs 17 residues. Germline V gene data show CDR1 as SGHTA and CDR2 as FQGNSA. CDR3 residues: CASSSVAGLAGRETQYF. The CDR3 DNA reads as TGTGCCAGCAGCTCAGTCGCGGGACTAGCGGGGCGAGAGACCCAGTACTTC.

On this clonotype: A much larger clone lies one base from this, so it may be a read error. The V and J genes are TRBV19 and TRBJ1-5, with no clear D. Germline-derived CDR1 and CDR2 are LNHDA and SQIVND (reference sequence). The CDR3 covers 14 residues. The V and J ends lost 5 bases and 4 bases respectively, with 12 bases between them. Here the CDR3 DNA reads TGTGCCAGTAGTCCCTATGATGAGAATCAGCCCCAGCATTTT. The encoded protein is CASSPYDENQPQHF.

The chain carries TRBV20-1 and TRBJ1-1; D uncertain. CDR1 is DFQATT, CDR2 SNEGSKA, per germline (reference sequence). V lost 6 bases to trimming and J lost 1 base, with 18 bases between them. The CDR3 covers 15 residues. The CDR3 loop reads CSASVGRRGNTEAFF. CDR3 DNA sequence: TGCAGTGCCAGTGTCGGCCGCCGAGGGAACACTGAAGCTTTCTTT.

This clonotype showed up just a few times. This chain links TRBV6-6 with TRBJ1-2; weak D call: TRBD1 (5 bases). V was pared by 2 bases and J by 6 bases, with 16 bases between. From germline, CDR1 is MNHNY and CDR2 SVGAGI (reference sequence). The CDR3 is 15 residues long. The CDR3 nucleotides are TGTGCCAGCAGTTACAACCGTCAGGGCCTGAATGGCTACACCTTC. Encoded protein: CASSYNRQGLNGYTF.

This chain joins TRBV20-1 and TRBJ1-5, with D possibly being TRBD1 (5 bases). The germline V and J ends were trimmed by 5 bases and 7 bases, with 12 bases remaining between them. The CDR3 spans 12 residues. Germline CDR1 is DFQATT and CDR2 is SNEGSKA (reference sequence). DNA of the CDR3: TGCAGTGCTGGGGACCGGGGCCAGCCCCAGCATTTT. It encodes CSAGDRGQPQHF.

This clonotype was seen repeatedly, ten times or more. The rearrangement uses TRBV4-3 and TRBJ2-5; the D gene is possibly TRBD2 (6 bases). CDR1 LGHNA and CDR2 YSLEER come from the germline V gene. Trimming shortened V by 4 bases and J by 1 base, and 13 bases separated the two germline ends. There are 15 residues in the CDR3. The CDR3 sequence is CASSLTGTFQETQYF. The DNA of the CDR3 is TGCGCCAGCAGCCTCACCGGGACTTTCCAAGAGACCCAGTACTTC.

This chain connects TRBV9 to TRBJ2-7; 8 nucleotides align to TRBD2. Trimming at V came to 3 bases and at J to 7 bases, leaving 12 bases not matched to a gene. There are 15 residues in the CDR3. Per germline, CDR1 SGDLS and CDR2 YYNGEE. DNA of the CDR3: TGTGCCAGCAGCGCCCGGGAAGACGGGAGGGGTGAGCAGTACTTC. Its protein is CASSAREDGRGEQYF.

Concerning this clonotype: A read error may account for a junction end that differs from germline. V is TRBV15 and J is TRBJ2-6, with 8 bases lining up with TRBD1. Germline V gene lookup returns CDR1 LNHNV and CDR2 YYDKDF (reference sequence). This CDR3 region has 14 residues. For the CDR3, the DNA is TGTGCCACCAGCAGAACGACAGGGGTCAACGTCCTGACTTTC. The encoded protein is CATSRTTGVNVLTF.

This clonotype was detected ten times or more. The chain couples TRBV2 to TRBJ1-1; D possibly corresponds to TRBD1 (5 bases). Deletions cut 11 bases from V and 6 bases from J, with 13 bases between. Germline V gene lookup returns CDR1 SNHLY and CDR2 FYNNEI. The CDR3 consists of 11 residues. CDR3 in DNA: TGTGCCGGAAACAGGCTATCTGAAGCTTTCTTT. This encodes CAGNRLSEAFF.

For the CDR3, the DNA is TGTGCCAGCAGCTCTCCTTGGCGGGTCACTGAAGCTTTCTTT. It translates to CASSSPWRVTEAFF. The chain has TRBV7-8 and TRBJ1-1; D is unclear. The germline gives CDR1 SGHVS, CDR2 FQNEAQ. V was cut by 4 bases and J by 4 bases, with 13 bases left in between. The CDR3 has 14 residues.

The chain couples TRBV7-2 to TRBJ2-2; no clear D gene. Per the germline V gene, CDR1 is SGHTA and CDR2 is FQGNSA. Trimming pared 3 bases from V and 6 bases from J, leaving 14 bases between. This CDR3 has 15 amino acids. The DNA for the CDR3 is TGTGCCAGCAGCTTTCTTTCGACGGTCGCCGGGGAGCTGTTTTTT. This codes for CASSFLSTVAGELFF.

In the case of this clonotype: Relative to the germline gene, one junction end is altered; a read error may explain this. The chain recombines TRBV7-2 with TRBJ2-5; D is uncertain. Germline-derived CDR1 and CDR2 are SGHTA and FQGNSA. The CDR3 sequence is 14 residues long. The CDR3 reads CASSQTAYQETQYF. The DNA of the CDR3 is TGCGCCAGCAGCCAGACGGCTTACCAAGAGACCCAGTACTTC.

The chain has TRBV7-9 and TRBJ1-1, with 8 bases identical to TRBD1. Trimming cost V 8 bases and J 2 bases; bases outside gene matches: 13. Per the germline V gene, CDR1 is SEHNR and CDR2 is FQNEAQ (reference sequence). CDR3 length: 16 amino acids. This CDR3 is CASSPPMDRANTEAFF. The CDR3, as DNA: TGTGCCAGCTCACCACCGATGGACAGGGCAAACACTGAAGCTTTCTTT.

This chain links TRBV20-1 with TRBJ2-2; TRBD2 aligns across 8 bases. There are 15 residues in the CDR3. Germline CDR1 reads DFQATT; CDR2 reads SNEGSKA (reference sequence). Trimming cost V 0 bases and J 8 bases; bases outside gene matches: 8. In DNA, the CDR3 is TGCAGTGCTAGAGATCGCGCTAGCGGGTGGGGGGAGCTGTTTTTT. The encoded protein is CSARDRASGWGELFF.

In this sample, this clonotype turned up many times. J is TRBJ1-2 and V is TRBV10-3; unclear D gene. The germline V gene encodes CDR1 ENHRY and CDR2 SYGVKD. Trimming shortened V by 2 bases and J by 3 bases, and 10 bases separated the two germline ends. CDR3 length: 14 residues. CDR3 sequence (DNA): TGTGCCATCAGTGAGGCAGGCGTCGACTATGGCTACACCTTC. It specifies CAISEAGVDYGYTF.

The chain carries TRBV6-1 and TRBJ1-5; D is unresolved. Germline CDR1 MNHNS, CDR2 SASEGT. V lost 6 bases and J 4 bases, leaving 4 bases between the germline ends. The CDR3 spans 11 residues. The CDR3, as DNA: TGTGCCAGCAGGTCTAATCAGCCCCAGCATTTT. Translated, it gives CASRSNQPQHF.

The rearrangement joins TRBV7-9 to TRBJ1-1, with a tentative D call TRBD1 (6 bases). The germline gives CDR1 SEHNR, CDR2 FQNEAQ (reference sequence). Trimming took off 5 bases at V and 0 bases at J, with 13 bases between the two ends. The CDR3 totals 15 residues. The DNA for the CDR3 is TGTGCCAGCAGCCAAGAGAAGGGGGTGAACACTGAAGCTTTCTTT. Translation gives CASSQEKGVNTEAFF.

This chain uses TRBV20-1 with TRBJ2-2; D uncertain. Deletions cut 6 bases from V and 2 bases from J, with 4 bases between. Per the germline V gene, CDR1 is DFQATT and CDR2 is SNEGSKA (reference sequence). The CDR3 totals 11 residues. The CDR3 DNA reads TGCAGTGCCTTCAACACCGGGGAGCTGTTTTTT. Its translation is CSAFNTGELFF.

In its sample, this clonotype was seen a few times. CDR3 in DNA: TGCAGCGGGGGGGCCGGCGGGGAGCTGTTTTTT. Translating gives CSGGAGGELFF. V and J are TRBV29-1 and TRBJ2-2; D is perhaps TRBD1 or TRBD2 (6 bases each). The CDR3 has 11 amino acids. Germline V gene sequence: CDR1 SQVTM, CDR2 ANQGSEA. V dropped 7 bases and J dropped 7 bases, with 10 bases sitting between them.

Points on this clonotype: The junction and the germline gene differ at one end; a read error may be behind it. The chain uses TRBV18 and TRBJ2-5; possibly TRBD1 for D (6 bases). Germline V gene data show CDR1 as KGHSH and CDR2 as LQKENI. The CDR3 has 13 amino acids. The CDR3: CTSSPSRGETQYF. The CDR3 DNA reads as TGTACCAGCTCACCAAGCAGGGGAGAGACCCAGTACTTC.

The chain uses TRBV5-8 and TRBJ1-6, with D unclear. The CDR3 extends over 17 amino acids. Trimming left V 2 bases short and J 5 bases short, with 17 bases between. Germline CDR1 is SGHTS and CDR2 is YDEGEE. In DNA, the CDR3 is TGTGCCAGCAGCTTTCTTACGAGTACACCAAATAATTCACCCCTCCACTTT. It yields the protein CASSFLTSTPNNSPLHF.

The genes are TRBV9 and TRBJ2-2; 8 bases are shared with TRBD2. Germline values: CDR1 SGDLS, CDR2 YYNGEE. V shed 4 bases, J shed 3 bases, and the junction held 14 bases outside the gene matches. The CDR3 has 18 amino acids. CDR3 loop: CASSPVKRESPHTGELFF. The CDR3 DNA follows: TGTGCCAGCAGCCCGGTTAAGCGGGAGAGCCCACACACCGGGGAGCTGTTTTTT.